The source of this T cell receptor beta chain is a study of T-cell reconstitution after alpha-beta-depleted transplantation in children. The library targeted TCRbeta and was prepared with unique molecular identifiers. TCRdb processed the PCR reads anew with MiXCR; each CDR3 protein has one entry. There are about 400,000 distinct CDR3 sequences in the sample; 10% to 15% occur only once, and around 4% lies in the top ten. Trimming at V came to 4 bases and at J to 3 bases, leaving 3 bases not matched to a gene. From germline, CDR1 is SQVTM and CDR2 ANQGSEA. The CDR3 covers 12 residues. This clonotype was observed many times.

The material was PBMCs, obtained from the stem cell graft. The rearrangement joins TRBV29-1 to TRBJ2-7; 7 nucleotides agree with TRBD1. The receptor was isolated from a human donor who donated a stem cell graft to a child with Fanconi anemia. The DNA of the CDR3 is TGCAGCGTTGTGGGGACAGACTACGAGCAGTACTTC. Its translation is CSVVGTDYEQYF.